These 22 T cell receptor beta chains came from one sample sequenced in a study of control samples from healthy donors and cancer patients. This table comes from immunoSEQ multiplex PCR, and its TCRdb copy is limited to in-frame clones, with some not included. This sample has some 100,000 clones, with 79% found just once. Specimen: blood. All receptors come from a woman between 25 and 40 years old in good health.

The chain is built from TRBV9 and TRBJ2-3; D is perhaps TRBD2 (7 bases). The CDR3 runs to 15 residues. Germline CDR1 and CDR2: SGDLS and YYNGEE. Trimming left V 4 bases short and J 6 bases short, with 18 bases between. CDR3 residues: CASSPQGTTSDTQYF. DNA of the CDR3: TGTGCCAGCAGCCCCCAGGGGACTACGTCGGATACGCAGTATTTT.

J is TRBJ2-7 and V is TRBV7-3; D not certain. The CDR3 contains 13 residues. Trimming cost V 1 base and J 0 bases, with 4 bases left between them. Germline values: CDR1 SGHTA, CDR2 FQGTGA. This chain's CDR3 is CASSLIPSYEQYF. The CDR3 region has the DNA TGTGCCAGCAGCTTAATCCCCTCCTACGAGCAGTACTTC.

The chain uses TRBV10-3 and TRBJ2-5; tentative D call: TRBD2 (7 bases). The V gene's germline CDR1 is ENHRY and CDR2 SYGVKD. The CDR3 length is 15 residues. V was cut by 4 bases and J by 1 base, with 13 bases left in between. The CDR3, as DNA: TGTGCCATCAGTGGGAAGGGGGGGAGCCAAGAGACCCAGTACTTC. It yields the protein CAISGKGGSQETQYF.

The V and J genes are TRBV19 and TRBJ1-1; no definite D call. V shed 6 bases and J shed 3 bases, with 20 bases lying between them. The CDR3 consists of 16 residues. The germline gives CDR1 LNHDA, CDR2 SQIVND (reference sequence). CDR3 in DNA: TGTGCCAGTAGGCTGACGAAGGCGTCGTGGTACACTGAAGCTTTCTTT. Its protein is CASRLTKASWYTEAFF.

The chain carries TRBV2 and TRBJ2-5, with a weak D call TRBD2 (6 bases). Germline CDR1 and CDR2: SNHLY and FYNNEI. The CDR3 length is 16 residues. V was cut by 4 bases and J by 4 bases, with 19 bases left in between. The CDR3 loop reads CASSGDWTGQRETQYF. The CDR3 nucleotides read TGTGCCAGCAGTGGGGACTGGACGGGGCAAAGAGAGACCCAGTACTTC.

The genes are TRBV5-6 and TRBJ2-7, with D perhaps TRBD2 (6 bases). CDR1 and CDR2 (germline): SGHDT, YYEEEE. The CDR3 spans 18 residues. Trimming cost V 3 bases and J 0 bases, with 22 bases left between them. CDR3 coding DNA: TGTGCCAGCAGCTACTCTTCTAGGGACTGGAGCCCCTCCTACGAGCAGTACTTC. Amino acid sequence: CASSYSSRDWSPSYEQYF.

The CDR3 DNA reads as TGTGCCAGCAGCCCCGACGGGACTAGCGGCACAGATACGCAGTATTTT. Translation gives CASSPDGTSGTDTQYF. This sequence joins TRBV7-2 and TRBJ2-3; 10 bases are shared with TRBD2. The CDR3 runs to 16 residues. Trimming at V came to 5 bases and at J to 1 base, leaving 6 bases not matched to a gene. Germline V gene lookup returns CDR1 SGHTA and CDR2 FQGNSA.

This chain uses TRBV6-6 with TRBJ2-7; D ambiguous. Trimming removed 0 bases at V and 6 bases at J, with 18 bases between. Germline CDR1 MNHNY, CDR2 SVGAGI (reference sequence). The CDR3 is 16 amino acids. The CDR3 bases are TGTGCCAGCAGTTACTCTGGCGGATCAAATCTGGGCGAGCAGTACTTC. The encoded protein is CASSYSGGSNLGEQYF.

V and J are TRBV4-2 and TRBJ2-7; 8 nucleotides match TRBD1. CDR3 length: 17 residues. The germline gives CDR1 LGHNA, CDR2 YNFKEQ. V dropped 1 base and J dropped 7; count of bases not matched to a gene: 15. CDR3 DNA sequence: TGTGCCAGCAGCCAAGCCGCACACCGGGACAGGTCCGGAGAGCAGTACTTC. Amino acid sequence: CASSQAAHRDRSGEQYF.

The rearrangement uses TRBV19 and TRBJ2-3; TRBD2 is a possible D gene (6 bases). V lost 3 bases, J lost 12 bases, and 19 bases lay in between. CDR3 size: 14 residues. Germline values: CDR1 LNHDA, CDR2 SQIVND (reference sequence). CDR3 DNA sequence: TGTGCCAGTAGTATCTCGCGGGGCTCAGACCCCCAGTATTTT. It encodes CASSISRGSDPQYF.

The gene calls are TRBV5-4 and TRBJ1-2, with 11 bases that match TRBD1. This CDR3 is 15 amino acids long. Trimming removed 0 bases from V and 4 bases from J; junction bases left unmatched: 2. Germline-derived CDR1 and CDR2 are SGHNT and YYREEE (reference sequence). The CDR3 sequence is CASSLEGTGGYGYTF. CDR3 in DNA: TGTGCCAGCAGCTTGGAAGGGACAGGGGGCTATGGCTACACCTTC. Looking up the rest from reference TRBV5-4 and TRBJ1-2 gives the full variable domain: ETGVTQSPTHLIKTRGQQVTLRCSSQSGHNTVSWYQQALGQGPQFIFQYYREEENGRGNFPPRFSGLQFPNYSSELNVNALELDDSALYLCASSLEGTGGYGYTFGSGTRLTVV.

The rearrangement joins TRBV19 to TRBJ2-5; either TRBD1 or TRBD2 may supply D (5 bases each). The CDR3 consists of 14 residues. Germline V gene data show CDR1 as LNHDA and CDR2 as SQIVND (reference sequence). V was clipped by 8 bases and J by 4 bases, with 17 bases between them. The CDR3 DNA follows: TGTGCCAGTCGACCTCGGGGTGGGGGAGAGACCCAGTACTTC. Protein sequence: CASRPRGGGETQYF.

CDR3 sequence reads: CASSTQNQYSEQFF. CDR3 nucleotide sequence: TGTGCCAGCAGCACGCAAAATCAGTATTCGGAGCAGTTCTTC. The rearrangement joins TRBV5-4 to TRBJ2-1; D is undetermined. The germline V gene encodes CDR1 SGHNT and CDR2 YYREEE (reference sequence). The CDR3 totals 14 residues. V was trimmed by 4 bases and J by 10 bases, leaving 18 bases between them.

The CDR3 bases are TGTGCCAGTACCAATGTCGGGGACGGTAATGAAAAACTGTTTTTT. It is translated as CASTNVGDGNEKLFF. This rearrangement joins TRBV19 to TRBJ1-4, with TRBD1 as a possible D gene (5 bases). V lost 7 bases, J lost 4 bases, and 16 bases lay in between. Germline V gene lookup returns CDR1 LNHDA and CDR2 SQIVND (reference sequence). The CDR3 runs to 15 residues.

The chain combines TRBV2 with TRBJ2-7; TRBD2 matches at 7 bases. Germline CDR1 SNHLY, CDR2 FYNNEI. This CDR3 is 15 amino acids long. The J segment lost 1 base and the V segment lost 2 bases, leaving 5 bases of the junction unmatched. CDR3 nucleotides: TGTGCCAGCAGTGAATTGGGGGGGAGATCCTACGAGCAGTACTTC. Its protein product is CASSELGGRSYEQYF.

This clone was observed a single time. The rearrangement links TRBV9 to TRBJ1-2; D gene uncertain. Germline values: CDR1 SGDLS, CDR2 YYNGEE. This CDR3 is built from 15 residues. The V end lost 4 bases, the J end lost 4 bases, and 17 bases lay between the germline ends. The chain's CDR3 is CASSRPRGATYGYTF. The DNA for the CDR3 is TGTGCCAGCAGCAGGCCTCGCGGAGCGACCTATGGCTACACCTTC.

This clone was recorded a few times. The chain uses TRBV10-1 and TRBJ2-5; D is perhaps TRBD1 or TRBD2 (5 bases each). The germline V and J ends were trimmed by 6 bases and 3 bases, with 14 bases remaining between them. Germline V gene data show CDR1 as WNHNN and CDR2 as SYGVQD (reference sequence). There are 14 residues in the CDR3. CDR3 residues: CASSRSGTEETQYF. Written as DNA, the CDR3 is TGCGCCAGCAGCCGTTCCGGGACGGAAGAGACCCAGTACTTC.

This clone has a handful of counts. The chain combines TRBV18 with TRBJ1-2; 7 nucleotides align to TRBD1. The germline V gene has CDR1 KGHSH and CDR2 LQKENI. V was pared by 3 bases and J by 7 bases, with 11 bases of the junction left unmatched. CDR3 length: 15 residues. DNA of the CDR3: TGTGCCAGCTCACCCCCCGGACAGGTCGGCTTTGGCTACACCTTC. This gives the protein CASSPPGQVGFGYTF.

The sample holds a few counts of this clone. The V call is TRBV15, the J call TRBJ1-3; no firm D call. V lost 0 bases and J 9 bases, leaving 12 bases between the germline ends. The CDR3 covers 14 residues. Germline V gene lookup returns CDR1 LNHNV and CDR2 YYDKDF (reference sequence). Here the CDR3 DNA reads TGTGCCACCAGCAGAGAACGGGCTAGTAGCACCATATATTTT. Amino acids: CATSRERASSTIYF.

This chain links TRBV15 with TRBJ1-2, with D possibly being TRBD1 (5 bases). The CDR3 totals 15 residues. Germline lookup yields CDR1 LNHNV and CDR2 YYDKDF (reference sequence). Trimming pared 5 bases from V and 4 bases from J, leaving 17 bases between. The CDR3 sequence: CATSQGRGPSYGYTF. CDR3 coding DNA: TGTGCCACCAGCCAGGGACGGGGTCCTTCCTATGGCTACACCTTC.

CDR3 coding DNA: TGTGCCAGCAGCCCCGGACAGGGTTCAGATACGCAGTATTTT. Its protein product is CASSPGQGSDTQYF. The chain carries TRBV11-3 and TRBJ2-3; 8 nucleotides align to TRBD1. Germline V gives CDR1 SGHNT, CDR2 YENEEA. V gave up 5 bases and J gave up 4 bases; unmatched junction bases: 5. The CDR3 extends over 14 amino acids.

The chain joins TRBV3-1 (or the pseudogene TRBV3-2) to TRBJ1-2; TRBD1 agrees at 9 bases. With V trimmed by 5 bases and J by 6 bases, 7 bases remained unmatched. The germline CDR1 and CDR2 sequences are LGHDT and YNNKEL (reference sequence). CDR3 size: 14 residues. CDR3 bases: TGTGCCAGCAGCTCGACCGGGACAGGGAATGGCTACACCTTC. This sequence encodes CASSSTGTGNGYTF.